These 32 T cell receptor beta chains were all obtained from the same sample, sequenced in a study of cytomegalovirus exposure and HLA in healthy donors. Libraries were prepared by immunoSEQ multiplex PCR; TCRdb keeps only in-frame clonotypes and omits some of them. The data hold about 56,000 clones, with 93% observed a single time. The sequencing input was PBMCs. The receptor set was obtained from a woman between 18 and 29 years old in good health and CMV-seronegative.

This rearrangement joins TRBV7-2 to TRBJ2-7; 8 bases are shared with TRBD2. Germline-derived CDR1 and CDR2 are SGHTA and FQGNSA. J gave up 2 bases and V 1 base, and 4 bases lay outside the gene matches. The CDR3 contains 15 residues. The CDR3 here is CASSLDGGGTYEQYV. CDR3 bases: TGTGCCAGCAGCTTAGATGGCGGGGGGACCTACGAGCAGTACGTC.

The CDR3 DNA is TGTGCCAGCAGTGTGGAGCGAGCAGATACGCAGTATTTT. Translating it yields CASSVERADTQYF. This chain joins TRBV6-1 and TRBJ2-3; D ambiguous. V lost 4 bases, J lost 4 bases, and 9 bases lay in between. The CDR3 extends over 13 amino acids. CDR1 and CDR2 (germline): MNHNS, SASEGT.

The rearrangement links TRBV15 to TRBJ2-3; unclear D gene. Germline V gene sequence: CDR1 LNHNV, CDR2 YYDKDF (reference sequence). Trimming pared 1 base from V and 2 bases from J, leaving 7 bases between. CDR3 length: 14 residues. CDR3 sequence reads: CATSRGIFTDTQYF. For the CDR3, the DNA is TGTGCCACCAGCAGAGGTATCTTCACAGATACGCAGTATTTT.

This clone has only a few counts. This CDR3 reads CASSVSQAAPNTEAFF. The CDR3, as DNA: TGTGCCAGCAGCGTATCACAGGCGGCCCCGAACACTGAAGCTTTCTTT. The chain links TRBV9 to TRBJ1-1; tentative D call: TRBD1 (5 bases). V was trimmed by 1 base and J by 1 base, leaving 14 bases between them. The CDR3 length is 16 residues. Germline V gene lookup returns CDR1 SGDLS and CDR2 YYNGEE.

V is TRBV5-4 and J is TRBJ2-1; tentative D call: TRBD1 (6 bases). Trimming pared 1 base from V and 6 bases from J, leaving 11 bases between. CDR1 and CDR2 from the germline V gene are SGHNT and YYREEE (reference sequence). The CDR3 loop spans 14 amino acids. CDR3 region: CASSLRDIGNEQFF. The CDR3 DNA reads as TGTGCCAGCAGCTTGCGGGACATCGGCAATGAGCAGTTCTTC.

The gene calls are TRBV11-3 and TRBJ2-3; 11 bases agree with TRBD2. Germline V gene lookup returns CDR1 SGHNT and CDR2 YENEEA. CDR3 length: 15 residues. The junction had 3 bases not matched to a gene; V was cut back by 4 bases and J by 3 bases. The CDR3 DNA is TGTGCCAGCAGCTCTAGACTAGCGGGGACAGATACGCAGTATTTT. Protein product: CASSSRLAGTDTQYF.

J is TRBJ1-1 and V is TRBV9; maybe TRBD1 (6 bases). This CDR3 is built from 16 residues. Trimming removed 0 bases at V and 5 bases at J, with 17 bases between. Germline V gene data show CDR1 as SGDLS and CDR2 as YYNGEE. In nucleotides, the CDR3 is TGTGCCAGCAGCGTAGGGACCTGGACAGTTGAAACTGAAGCTTTCTTT. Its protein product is CASSVGTWTVETEAFF.

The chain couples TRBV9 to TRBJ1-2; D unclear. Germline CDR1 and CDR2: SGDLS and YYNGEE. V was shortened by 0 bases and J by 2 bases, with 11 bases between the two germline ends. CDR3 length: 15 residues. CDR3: CASSVASGWNYGYTF. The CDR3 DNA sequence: TGTGCCAGCAGCGTAGCTAGTGGGTGGAACTATGGCTACACCTTC.

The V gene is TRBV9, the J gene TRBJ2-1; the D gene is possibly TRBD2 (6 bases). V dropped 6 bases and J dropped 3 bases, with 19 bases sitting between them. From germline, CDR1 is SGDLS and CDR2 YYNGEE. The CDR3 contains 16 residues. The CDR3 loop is CASTPGQAGYYNEQFF. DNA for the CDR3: TGTGCCAGCACCCCCGGTCAAGCGGGCTACTACAATGAGCAGTTCTTC.

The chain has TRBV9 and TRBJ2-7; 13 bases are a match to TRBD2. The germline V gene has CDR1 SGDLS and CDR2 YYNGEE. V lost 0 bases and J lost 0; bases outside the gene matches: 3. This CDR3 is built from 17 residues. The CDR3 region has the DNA TGTGCCAGCAGCGTAGGCGGACTAGCGGGGGCCTCCTACGAGCAGTACTTC. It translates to CASSVGGLAGASYEQYF.

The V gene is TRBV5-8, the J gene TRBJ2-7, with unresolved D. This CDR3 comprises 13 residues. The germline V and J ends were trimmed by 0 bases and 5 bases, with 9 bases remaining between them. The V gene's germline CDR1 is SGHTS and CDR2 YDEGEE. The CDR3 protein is CASSLDLPDEQYF. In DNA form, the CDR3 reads TGTGCCAGCAGCTTGGATCTCCCTGACGAGCAGTACTTC.

CDR3 coding DNA: TGTGCCAGCAGCTTAGGCGATTCGGGGTGGGGAAACACCATATATTTT. Translating gives CASSLGDSGWGNTIYF. The chain couples TRBV11-2 to TRBJ1-3; D uncertain. The germline V gene has CDR1 SGHAT and CDR2 FQNNGV. The CDR3 runs to 16 residues. The ends were cut back, 1 base at V and 4 bases at J, with 14 bases in the middle. Complete variable domain (other parts from reference TRBV11-2 and TRBJ1-3): EAGVAQSPRYKIIEKRQSVAFWCNPISGHATLYWYQQILGQGPKLLIQFQNNGVVDDSQLPKDRFSAERLKGVDSTLKIQPAKLEDSAVYLCASSLGDSGWGNTIYFGEGSWLTVV.

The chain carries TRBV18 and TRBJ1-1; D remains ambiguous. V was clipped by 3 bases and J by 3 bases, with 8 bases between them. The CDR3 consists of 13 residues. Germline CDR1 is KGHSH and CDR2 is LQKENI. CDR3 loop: CASSPSSDTEAFF. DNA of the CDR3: TGTGCCAGCTCACCGAGCTCGGACACTGAAGCTTTCTTT.

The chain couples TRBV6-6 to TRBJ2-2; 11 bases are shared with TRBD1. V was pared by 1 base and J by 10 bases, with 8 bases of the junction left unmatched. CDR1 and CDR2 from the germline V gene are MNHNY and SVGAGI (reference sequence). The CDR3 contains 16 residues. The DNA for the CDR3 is TGTGCCAGCAGTTACTTCGGACAGGGGGCTTCCCAGGAGCTGTTTTTT. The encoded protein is CASSYFGQGASQELFF.

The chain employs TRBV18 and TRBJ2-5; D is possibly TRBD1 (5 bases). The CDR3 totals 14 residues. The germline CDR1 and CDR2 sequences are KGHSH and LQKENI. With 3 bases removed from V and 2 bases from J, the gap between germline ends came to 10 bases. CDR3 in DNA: TGTGCCAGCTCACCTAGACAGTCACAAGAGACCCAGTACTTC. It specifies CASSPRQSQETQYF. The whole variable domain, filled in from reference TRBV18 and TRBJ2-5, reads NAGVMQNPRHLVRRRGQEARLRCSPMKGHSHVYWYRQLPEEGLKFMVYLQKENIIDESGMPKERFSAEFPKEGPSILRIQQVVRGDSAAYFCASSPRQSQETQYFGPGTRLLVL.

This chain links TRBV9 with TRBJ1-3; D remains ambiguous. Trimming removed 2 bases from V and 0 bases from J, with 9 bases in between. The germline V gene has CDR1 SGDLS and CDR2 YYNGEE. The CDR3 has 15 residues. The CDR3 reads CASSVQATSGNTIYF. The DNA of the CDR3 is TGTGCCAGCAGCGTCCAGGCGACCTCTGGAAACACCATATATTTT. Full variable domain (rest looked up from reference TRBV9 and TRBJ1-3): DSGVTQTPKHLITATGQRVTLRCSPRSGDLSVYWYQQSLDQGLQFLIQYYNGEERAKGNILERFSAQQFPDLHSELNLSSLELGDSALYFCASSVQATSGNTIYFGEGSWLTVV.

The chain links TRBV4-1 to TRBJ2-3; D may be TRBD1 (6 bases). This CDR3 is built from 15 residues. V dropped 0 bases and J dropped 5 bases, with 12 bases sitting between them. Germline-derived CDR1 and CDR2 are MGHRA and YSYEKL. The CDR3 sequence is CASSQDFLQGDTQYF. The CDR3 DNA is TGCGCCAGCAGCCAAGATTTTTTACAGGGAGATACGCAGTATTTT.

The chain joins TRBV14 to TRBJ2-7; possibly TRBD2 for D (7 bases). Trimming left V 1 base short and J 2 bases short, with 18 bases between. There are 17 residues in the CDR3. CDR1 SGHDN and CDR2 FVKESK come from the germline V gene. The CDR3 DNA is TGTGCCAGCAGCCAAGGCGGGGGCGCCGGGGGCACCTACGAGCAGTACGTC. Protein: CASSQGGGAGGTYEQYV.

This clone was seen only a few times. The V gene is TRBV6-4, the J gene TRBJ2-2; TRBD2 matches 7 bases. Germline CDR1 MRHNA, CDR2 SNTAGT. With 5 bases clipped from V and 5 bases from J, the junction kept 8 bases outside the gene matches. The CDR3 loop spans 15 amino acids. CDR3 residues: CASSSSGGGTGELFF. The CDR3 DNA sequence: TGTGCCAGCAGTTCTAGCGGCGGGGGAACCGGGGAGCTGTTTTTT.

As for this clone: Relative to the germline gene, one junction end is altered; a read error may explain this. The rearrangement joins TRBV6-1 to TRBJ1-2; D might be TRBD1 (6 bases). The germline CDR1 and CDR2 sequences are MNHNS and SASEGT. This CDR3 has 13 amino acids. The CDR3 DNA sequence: TGTGCCAGCAGCTTTGGACAGTGGGCTGTTAGGTCCTTC. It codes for CASSFGQWAVRSF.

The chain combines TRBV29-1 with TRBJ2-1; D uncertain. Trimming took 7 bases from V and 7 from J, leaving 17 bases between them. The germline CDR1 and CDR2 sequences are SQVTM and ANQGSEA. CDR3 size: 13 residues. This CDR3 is CSASRVPKNEQFF. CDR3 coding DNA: TGCAGCGCGAGCCGGGTCCCGAAAAATGAGCAGTTCTTC.

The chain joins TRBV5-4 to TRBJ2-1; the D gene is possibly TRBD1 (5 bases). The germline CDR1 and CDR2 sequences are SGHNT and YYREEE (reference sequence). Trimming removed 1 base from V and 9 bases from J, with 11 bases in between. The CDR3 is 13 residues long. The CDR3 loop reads CASSLRGMAEQFF. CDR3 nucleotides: TGTGCCAGCAGCTTGAGGGGAATGGCTGAGCAGTTCTTC.

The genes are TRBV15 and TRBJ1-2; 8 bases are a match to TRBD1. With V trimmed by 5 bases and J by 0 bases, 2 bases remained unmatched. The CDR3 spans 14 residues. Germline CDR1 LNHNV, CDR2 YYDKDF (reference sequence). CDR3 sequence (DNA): TGTGCCACCAGCGGGGACAGGACTAACTATGGCTACACCTTC. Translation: CATSGDRTNYGYTF.

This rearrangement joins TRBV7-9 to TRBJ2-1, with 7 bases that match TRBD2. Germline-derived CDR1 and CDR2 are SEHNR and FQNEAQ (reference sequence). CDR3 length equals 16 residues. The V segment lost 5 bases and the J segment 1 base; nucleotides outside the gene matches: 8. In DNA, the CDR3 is TGTGCCAGCAGCGCTAAGCGGGACGGTTCCTACAATGAGCAGTTCTTC. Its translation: CASSAKRDGSYNEQFF.

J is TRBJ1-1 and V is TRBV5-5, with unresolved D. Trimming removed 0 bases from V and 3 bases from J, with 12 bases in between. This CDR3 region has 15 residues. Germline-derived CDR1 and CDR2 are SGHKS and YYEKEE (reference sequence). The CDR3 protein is CASSLDPGGYTEAFF. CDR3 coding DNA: TGTGCCAGCAGCTTGGATCCGGGTGGGTACACTGAAGCTTTCTTT.

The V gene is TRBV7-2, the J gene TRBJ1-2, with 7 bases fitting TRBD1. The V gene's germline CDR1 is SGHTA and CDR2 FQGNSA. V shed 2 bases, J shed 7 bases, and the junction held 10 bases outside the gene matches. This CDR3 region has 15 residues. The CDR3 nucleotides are TGTGCCAGCAGCTTATTGGTTTCCAGGGGGAGTGGCTACACCTTC. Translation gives CASSLLVSRGSGYTF.

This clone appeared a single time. Written as DNA, the CDR3 is TGTGCCAGCAGCCTAGGGACAGGGTACAATCAGCCCCAGCATTTT. Translating gives CASSLGTGYNQPQHF. The gene calls are TRBV7-8 and TRBJ1-5; TRBD1 aligns across 9 bases. Germline V lookup: CDR1 SGHVS, CDR2 FQNEAQ. This CDR3 is 15 amino acids long. With 5 bases clipped from V and 3 bases from J, the junction kept 5 bases outside the gene matches.

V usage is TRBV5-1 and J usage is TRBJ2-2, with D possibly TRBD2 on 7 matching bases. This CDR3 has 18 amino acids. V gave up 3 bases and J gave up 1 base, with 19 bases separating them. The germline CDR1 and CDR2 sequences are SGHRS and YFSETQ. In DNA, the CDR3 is TGCGCCAGCAGCTCCGACGCGAGGAGGGGGGGGAACACCGGGGAGCTGTTTTTT. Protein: CASSSDARRGGNTGELFF.

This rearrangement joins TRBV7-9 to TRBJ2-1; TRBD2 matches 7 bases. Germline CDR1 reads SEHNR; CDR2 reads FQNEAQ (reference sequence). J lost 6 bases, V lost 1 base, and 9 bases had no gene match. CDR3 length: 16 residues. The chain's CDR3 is CASSLGGGRGINEQFF. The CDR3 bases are TGTGCCAGCAGCTTAGGTGGAGGGCGGGGGATCAATGAGCAGTTCTTC.

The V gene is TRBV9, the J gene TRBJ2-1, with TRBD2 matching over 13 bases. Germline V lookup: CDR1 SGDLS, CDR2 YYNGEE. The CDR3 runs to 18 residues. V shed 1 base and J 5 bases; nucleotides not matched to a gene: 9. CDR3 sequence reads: CASSVIKLAGGPDNEQFF. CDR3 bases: TGTGCCAGCAGCGTAATAAAACTAGCGGGGGGGCCGGACAATGAGCAGTTCTTC.

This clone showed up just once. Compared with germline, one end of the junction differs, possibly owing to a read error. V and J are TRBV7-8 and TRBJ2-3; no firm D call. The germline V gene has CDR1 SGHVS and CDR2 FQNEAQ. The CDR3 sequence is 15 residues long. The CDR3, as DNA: TGTGCCAGCACCTTATCCAACAGACCCACAGATACGCAGTATTTT. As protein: CASTLSNRPTDTQYF.

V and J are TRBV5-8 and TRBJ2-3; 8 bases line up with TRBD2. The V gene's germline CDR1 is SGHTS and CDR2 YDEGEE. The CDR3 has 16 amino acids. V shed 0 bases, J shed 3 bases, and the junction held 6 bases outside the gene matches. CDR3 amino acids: CASSLGLAGPTDTQYF. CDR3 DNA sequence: TGTGCCAGCAGCTTGGGCCTAGCGGGCCCTACAGATACGCAGTATTTT.